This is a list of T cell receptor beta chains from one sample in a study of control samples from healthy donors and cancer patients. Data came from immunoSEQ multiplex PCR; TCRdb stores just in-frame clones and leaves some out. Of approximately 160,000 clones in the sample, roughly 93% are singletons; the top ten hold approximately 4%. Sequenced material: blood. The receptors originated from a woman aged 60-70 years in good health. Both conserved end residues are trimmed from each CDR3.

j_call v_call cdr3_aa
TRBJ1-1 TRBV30 AWSPQGARTEAF
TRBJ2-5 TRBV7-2 ASSSLQGRETQY
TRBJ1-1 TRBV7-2 ASSVVGRGMGAEAF
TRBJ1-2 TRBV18 ASSHPGTSDGYT
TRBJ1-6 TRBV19 ASSIRQTSPLH
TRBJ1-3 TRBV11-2 ASSHRQGAGNTIY
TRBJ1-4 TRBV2 ASSDQGRGGTNEKLF
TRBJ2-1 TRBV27 ASSLRGTGDGSYNEQF
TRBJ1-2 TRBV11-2 ASSLETGTVFGYT
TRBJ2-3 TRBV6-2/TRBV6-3 ASSYPSHTQY
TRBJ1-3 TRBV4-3 ASSPRDDNSGNTIY
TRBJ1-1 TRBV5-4 ASSLEGGRRMNTEAF
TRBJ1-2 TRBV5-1 ASSLEVGTGGAT
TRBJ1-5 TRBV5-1 ASSAGASNQPQH
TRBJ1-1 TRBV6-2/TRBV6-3 ASSYAAGGMVTEAF
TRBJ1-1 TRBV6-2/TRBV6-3 ASSYERITEAF
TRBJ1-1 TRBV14 ASTQVPGWVDTEAF
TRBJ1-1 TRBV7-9 ASSLALGTGEAF
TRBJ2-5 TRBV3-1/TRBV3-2 ASSQLRSGGAWETQY
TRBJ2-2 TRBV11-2 ASSPRRLAGSNTGELF
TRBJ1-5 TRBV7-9 ASSGGRTGGDQPQH
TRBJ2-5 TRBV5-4 ASSLVGETQY
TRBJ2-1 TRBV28 ASNSGRTYNEQF
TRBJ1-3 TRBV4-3 ASSQLRGISGNTIY
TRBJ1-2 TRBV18 ASSVGQDHGYT
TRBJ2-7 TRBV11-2 ASSLVGGLDEQY
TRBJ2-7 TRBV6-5 ASRAETSVSYEQY
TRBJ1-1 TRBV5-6 ASSLDRVTEAF
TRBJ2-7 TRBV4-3 ASSQSSGGTYEQY
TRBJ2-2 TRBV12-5 ASGPGQPDSLSGELF